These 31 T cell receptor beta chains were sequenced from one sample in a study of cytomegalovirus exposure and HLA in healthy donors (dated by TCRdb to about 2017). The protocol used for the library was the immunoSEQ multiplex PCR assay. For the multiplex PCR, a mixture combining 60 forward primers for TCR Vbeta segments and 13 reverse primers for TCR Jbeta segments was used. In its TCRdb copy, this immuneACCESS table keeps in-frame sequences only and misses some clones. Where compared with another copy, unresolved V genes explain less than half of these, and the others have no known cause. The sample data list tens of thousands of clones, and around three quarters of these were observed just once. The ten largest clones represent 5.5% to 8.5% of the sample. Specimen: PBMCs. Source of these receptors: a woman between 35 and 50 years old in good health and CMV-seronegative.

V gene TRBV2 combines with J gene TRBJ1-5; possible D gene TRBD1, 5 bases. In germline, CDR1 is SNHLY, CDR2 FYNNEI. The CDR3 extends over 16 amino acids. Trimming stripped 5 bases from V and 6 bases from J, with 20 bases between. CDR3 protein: CASSPEVQGWGQPQHF. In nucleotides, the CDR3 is TGTGCCAGCAGTCCCGAGGTGCAGGGTTGGGGTCAGCCCCAGCATTTT.

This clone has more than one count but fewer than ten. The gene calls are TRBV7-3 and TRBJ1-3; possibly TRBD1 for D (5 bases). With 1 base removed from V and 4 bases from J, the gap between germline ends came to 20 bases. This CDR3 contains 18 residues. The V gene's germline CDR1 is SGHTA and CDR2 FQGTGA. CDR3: CASSLKGPGDLTGNTIYF. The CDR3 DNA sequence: TGTGCCAGCAGCTTAAAAGGTCCGGGGGACCTCACGGGAAACACCATATATTTT.

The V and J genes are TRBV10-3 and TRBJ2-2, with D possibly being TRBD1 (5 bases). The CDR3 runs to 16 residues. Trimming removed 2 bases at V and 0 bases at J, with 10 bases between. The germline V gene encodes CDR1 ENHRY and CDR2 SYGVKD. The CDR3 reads CAISEGDSANTGELFF. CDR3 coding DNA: TGTGCCATCAGTGAGGGAGACAGCGCGAACACCGGGGAGCTGTTTTTT.

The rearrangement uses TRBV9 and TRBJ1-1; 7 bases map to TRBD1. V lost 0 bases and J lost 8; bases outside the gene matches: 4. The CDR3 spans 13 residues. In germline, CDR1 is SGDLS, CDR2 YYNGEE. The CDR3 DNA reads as TGTGCCAGCAGCGTAGGGAGGGACAGAGAAGCTTTCTTT. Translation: CASSVGRDREAFF. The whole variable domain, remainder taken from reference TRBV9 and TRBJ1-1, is DSGVTQTPKHLITATGQRVTLRCSPRSGDLSVYWYQQSLDQGLQFLIQYYNGEERAKGNILERFSAQQFPDLHSELNLSSLELGDSALYFCASSVGRDREAFFGQGTRLTVV.

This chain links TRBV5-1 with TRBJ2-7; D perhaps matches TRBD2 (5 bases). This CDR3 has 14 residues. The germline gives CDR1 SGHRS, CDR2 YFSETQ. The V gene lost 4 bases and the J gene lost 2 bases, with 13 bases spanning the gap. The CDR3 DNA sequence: TGCGCCAGCAGCACAGAGGGTGGGCCCTACGAGCAGTACTTC. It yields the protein CASSTEGGPYEQYF.

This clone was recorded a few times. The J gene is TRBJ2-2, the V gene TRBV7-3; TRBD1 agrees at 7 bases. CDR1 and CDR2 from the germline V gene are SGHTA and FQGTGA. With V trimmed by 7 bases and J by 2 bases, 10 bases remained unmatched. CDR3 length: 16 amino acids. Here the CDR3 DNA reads TGTGCCAGCACCTCCCAAGACAGGGTAAACACCGGGGAGCTGTTTTTT. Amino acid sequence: CASTSQDRVNTGELFF. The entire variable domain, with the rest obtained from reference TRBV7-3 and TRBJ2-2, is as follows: GAGVSQTPSNKVTEKGKYVELRCDPISGHTALYWYRQSLGQGPEFLIYFQGTGAADDSGLPNDRFFAVRPEGSVSTLKIQRTERGDSAVYLCASTSQDRVNTGELFFGEGSRLTVL.

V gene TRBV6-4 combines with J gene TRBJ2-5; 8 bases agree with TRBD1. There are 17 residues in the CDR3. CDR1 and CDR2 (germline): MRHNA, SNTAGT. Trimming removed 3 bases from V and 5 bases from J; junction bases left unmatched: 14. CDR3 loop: CASSDLVVAGGRETQYF. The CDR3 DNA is TGTGCCAGCAGTGATCTGGTCGTGGCAGGGGGCAGGGAGACCCAGTACTTC.

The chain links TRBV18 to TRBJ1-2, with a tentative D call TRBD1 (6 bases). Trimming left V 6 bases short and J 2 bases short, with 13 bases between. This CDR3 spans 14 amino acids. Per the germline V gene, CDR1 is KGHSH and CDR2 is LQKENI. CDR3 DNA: TGTGCCAGCTCTAAAAACAGGGACAACTATGGCTACACCTTC. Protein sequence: CASSKNRDNYGYTF.

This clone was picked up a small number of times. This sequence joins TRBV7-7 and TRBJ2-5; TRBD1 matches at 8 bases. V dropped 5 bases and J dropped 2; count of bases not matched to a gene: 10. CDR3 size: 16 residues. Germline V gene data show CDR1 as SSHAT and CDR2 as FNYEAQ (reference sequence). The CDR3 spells CASSLKDRATQETQYF. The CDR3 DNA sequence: TGTGCCAGCAGCCTGAAGGACAGGGCAACTCAAGAGACCCAGTACTTC.

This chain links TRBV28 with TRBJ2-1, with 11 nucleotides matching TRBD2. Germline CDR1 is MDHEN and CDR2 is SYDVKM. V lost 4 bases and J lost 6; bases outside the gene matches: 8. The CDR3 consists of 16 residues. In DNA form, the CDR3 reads TGTGCCAGCAGTTCCCCCGGGACTAGCGGTTTCAATGAGCAGTTCTTC. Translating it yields CASSSPGTSGFNEQFF.

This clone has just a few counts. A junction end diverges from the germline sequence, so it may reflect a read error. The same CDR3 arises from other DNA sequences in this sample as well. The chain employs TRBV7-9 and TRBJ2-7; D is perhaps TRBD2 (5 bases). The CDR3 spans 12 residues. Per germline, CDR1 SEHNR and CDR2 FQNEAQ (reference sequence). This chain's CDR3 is CSSSSTGYEQYF. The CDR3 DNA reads TGTTCCAGCAGCTCCACGGGGTACGAGCAGTACTTC.

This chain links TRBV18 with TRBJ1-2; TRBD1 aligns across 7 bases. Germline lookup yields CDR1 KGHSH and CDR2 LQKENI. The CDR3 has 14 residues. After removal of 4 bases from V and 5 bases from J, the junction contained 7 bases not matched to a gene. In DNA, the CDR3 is TGTGCCAGCTCACAATCCTCGACAGGGTATGGCTACACCTTC. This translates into CASSQSSTGYGYTF.

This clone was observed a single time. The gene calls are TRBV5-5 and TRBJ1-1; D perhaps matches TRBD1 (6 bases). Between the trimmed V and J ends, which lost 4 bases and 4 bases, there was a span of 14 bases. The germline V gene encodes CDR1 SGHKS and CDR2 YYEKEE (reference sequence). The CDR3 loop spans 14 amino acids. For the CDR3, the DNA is TGTGCCAGCAGCCTAGAAAGGGGGAGCACTGAAGCTTTCTTT. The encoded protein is CASSLERGSTEAFF.

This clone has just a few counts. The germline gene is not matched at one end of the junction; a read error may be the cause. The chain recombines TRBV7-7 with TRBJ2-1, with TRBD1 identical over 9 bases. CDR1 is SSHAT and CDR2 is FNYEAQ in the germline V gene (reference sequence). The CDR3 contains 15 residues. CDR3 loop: CASSQRTGDNNEQFF. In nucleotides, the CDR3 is TGTGCTAGCAGCCAAAGGACAGGGGATAACAATGAGCAGTTCTTC. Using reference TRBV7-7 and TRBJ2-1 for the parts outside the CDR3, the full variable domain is GAGVSQSPRYKVTKRGQDVTLRCDPISSHATLYWYQQALGQGPEFLTYFNYEAQPDKSGLPSDRFSAERPEGSISTLTIQRTEQRDSAMYRCASSQRTGDNNEQFFGPGTRLTVL.

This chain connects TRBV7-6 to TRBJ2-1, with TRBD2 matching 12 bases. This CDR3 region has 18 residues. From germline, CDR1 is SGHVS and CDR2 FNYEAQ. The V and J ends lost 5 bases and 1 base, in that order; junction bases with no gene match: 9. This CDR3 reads CASSPQPLAGGSYNEQFF. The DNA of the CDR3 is TGTGCCAGCAGCCCCCAGCCACTAGCGGGAGGTTCCTACAATGAGCAGTTCTTC. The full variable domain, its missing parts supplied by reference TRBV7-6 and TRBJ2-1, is GAGVSQSPRYKVTKRGQDVALRCDPISGHVSLYWYRQALGQGPEFLTYFNYEAQQDKSGLPNDRFSAERPEGSISTLTIQRTEQRDSAMYRCASSPQPLAGGSYNEQFFGPGTRLTVL.

The CDR3 here is CASGHKTRTGGEQYF. CDR3 DNA: TGTGCTAGTGGTCATAAGACCAGAACAGGGGGCGAGCAGTACTTC. This chain links TRBV12-5 with TRBJ2-7; 8 positions agree with TRBD1. V trimming: 5 bases; J trimming: 6 bases; junction bases outside the gene matches: 12. Germline V gives CDR1 LGHNT, CDR2 FRNRAP. This CDR3 has 15 amino acids.

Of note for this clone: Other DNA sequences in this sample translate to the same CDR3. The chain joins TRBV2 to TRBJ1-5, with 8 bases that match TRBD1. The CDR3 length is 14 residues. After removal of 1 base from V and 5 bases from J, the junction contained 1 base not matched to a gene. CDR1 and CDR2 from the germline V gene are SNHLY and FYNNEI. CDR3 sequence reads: CASSEDRGYQPQHF. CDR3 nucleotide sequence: TGTGCCAGCAGTGAAGACAGGGGGTATCAGCCCCAGCATTTT.

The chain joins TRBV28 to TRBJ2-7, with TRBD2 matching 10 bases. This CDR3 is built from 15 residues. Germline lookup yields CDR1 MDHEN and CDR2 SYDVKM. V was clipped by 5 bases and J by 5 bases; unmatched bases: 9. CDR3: CASSPGLAEGHEQYF. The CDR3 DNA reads TGTGCCAGCAGTCCCGGACTAGCGGAGGGCCACGAGCAGTACTTC.

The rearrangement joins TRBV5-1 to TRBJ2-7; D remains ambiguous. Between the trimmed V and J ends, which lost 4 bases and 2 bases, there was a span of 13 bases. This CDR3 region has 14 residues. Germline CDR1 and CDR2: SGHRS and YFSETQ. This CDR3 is CASSLGGMAYEQYF. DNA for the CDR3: TGCGCCAGCAGCCTAGGCGGAATGGCCTACGAGCAGTACTTC.

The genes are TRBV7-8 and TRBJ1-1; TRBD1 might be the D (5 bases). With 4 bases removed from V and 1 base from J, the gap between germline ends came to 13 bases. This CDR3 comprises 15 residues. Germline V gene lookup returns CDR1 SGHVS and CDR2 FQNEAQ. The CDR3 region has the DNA TGTGCCAGCAGCTCCCTGGGACTCAGGAACACTGAAGCTTTCTTT. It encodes CASSSLGLRNTEAFF.

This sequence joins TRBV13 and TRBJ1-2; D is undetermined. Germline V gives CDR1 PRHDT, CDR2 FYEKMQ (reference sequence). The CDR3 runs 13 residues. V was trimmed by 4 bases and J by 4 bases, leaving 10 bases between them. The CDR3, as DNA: TGTGCCAGCAGCTCCTGGGAGGGCTATGGCTACACCTTC. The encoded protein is CASSSWEGYGYTF.

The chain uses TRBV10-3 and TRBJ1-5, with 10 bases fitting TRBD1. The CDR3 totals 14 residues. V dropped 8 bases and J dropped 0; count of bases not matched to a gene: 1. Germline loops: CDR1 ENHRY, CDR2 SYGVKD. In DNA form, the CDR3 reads TGTGCCATCGGGACAGGGGATAGCAATCAGCCCCAGCATTTT. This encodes CAIGTGDSNQPQHF.

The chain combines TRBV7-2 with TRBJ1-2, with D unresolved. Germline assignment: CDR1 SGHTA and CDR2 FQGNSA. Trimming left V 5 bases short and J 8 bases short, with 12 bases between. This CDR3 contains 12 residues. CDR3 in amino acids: CASSAPLPGYTF. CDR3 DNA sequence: TGTGCCAGCAGCGCTCCGCTACCAGGCTACACCTTC.

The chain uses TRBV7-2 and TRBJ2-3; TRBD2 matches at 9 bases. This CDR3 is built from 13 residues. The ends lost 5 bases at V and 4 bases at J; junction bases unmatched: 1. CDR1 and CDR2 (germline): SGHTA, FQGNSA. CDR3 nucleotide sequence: TGTGCCAGCAGCCGACTAGCGGCAGATACGCAGTATTTT. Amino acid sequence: CASSRLAADTQYF.

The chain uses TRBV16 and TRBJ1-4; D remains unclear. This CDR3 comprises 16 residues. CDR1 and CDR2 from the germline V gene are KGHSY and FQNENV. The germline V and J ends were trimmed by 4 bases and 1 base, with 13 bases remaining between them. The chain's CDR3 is CASSPPPPGTNEKLFF. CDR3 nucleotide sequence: TGTGCCAGCAGCCCCCCCCCACCAGGAACTAATGAAAAACTGTTTTTT.

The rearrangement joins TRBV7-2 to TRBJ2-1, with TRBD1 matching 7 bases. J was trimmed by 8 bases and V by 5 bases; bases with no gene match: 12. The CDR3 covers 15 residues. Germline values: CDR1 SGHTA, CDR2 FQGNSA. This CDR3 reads CASSLQTGSNYEQFF. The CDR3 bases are TGTGCCAGCAGCCTTCAGACAGGGTCCAATTATGAGCAGTTCTTC. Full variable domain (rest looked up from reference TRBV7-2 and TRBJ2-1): GAGVSQSPSNKVTEKGKDVELRCDPISGHTALYWYRQSLGQGLEFLIYFQGNSAPDKSGLPSDRFSAERTGGSVSTLTIQRTQQEDSAVYLCASSLQTGSNYEQFFGPGTRLTVL.

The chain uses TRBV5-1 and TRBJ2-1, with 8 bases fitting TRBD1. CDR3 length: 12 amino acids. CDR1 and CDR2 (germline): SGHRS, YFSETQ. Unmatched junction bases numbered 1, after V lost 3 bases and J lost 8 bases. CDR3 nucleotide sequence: TGCGCCAGCAGCTCGACAGGGGATGAGCAGTTCTTC. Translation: CASSSTGDEQFF.

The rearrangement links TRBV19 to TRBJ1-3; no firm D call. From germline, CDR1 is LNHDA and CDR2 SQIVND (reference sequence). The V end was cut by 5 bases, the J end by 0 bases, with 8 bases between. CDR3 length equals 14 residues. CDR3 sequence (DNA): TGTGCCAGTAGTGTGGGAGACTCTGGAAACACCATATATTTT. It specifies CASSVGDSGNTIYF.

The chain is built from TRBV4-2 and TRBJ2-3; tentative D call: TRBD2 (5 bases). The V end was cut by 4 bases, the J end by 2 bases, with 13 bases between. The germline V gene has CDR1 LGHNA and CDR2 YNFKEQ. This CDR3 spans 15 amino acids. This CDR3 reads CASSPLGVTTDTQYF. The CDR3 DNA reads TGTGCCAGCAGCCCCCTCGGGGTCACCACAGATACGCAGTATTTT.

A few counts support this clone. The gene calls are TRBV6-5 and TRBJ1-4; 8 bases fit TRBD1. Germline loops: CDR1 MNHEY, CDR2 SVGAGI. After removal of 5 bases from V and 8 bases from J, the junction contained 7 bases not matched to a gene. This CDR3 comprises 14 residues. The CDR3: CASSLDRGKEKLFF. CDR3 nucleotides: TGTGCCAGCAGTCTAGACAGGGGCAAAGAAAAACTGTTTTTT.

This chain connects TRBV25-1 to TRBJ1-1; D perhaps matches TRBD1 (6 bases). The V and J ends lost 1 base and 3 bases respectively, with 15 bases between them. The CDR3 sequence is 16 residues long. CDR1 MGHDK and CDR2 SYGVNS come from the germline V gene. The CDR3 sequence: CASSESTGGRDTEAFF. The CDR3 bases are TGTGCCAGCAGTGAATCGACGGGGGGGCGGGACACTGAAGCTTTCTTT.